This T cell receptor beta chain derives from a study of cytomegalovirus exposure and HLA in healthy donors. Study results and caveats: Per a prior analysis, the majority of TCR beta V segments were productive roughly 87% or roughly 30% of the time.

Points on this clone: Its target is unknown.

Germline V CDR1 and CDR2: SQVTM, ANQGSEA. V shed 6 bases, J shed 5 bases, and the junction held 4 bases outside the gene matches. The length of the CDR3 is 12 residues. PCR amplification relied on 60 Vbeta primers (plus 13 Jbeta primers). Here immunoSEQ multiplex PCR was the method, and the copy in TCRdb shows in-frame clones only, minus some. The repertoire consists of 240,000 or so clones, with about 81% occurring once and the leading ten covering 4.5% to 6%. The clonotype was recovered from a woman between 35 and 50 years old in good health and CMV-seropositive. V is TRBV29-1 and J is TRBJ2-1, with 7 bases identical to TRBD2. The specimen sequenced was PBMCs. CDR3 sequence reads: CSVGLVDNEQFF. CDR3 nucleotides: TGCAGCGTAGGACTAGTAGACAATGAGCAGTTCTTC.